This is a list of T cell receptor beta chains from one sample in a study of blood T cell repertoires in COVID-19. Profiled with immunoSEQ multiplex PCR; TCRdb holds only in-frame clones, not every one. The sample carries roughly 150,000 clones, roughly 80% recorded once. Sample: PBMCs or T cells enriched from blood (not recorded which). The origin of the receptors is a woman aged 45-60 years who had recovered from COVID-19. Both conserved end residues are part of each CDR3. The D gene is left open where the match is weak. Expanded clones are given a class, and other clones once, few, many or no size at all.

len	j_gene	v_gene	d_gene	abundance	CDR3aa	CDR3nt
16	TRBJ2-1	TRBV3-1/TRBV3-2	TRBD1	-	CASSQDRPGGGNEQFF	TGTGCCAGCAGCCAAGACCGCCCAGGGGGTGGGAATGAGCAGTTCTTC
15	TRBJ1-1	TRBV27	-	once	CASSWNRIKDTEAFF	TGTGCCAGCAGTTGGAACAGAATTAAGGACACTGAAGCTTTCTTT
14	TRBJ2-1	TRBV7-9	-	-	CASSLTAVKNEQFF	TGTGCCAGCAGCTTAACAGCGGTAAAGAATGAGCAGTTCTTC
16	TRBJ1-3	TRBV19	-	-	CASITGHLFSGNTIYF	TGTGCCAGTATTACCGGACACCTATTCTCTGGAAACACCATATATTTT
14	TRBJ2-2	TRBV9	-	-	CASGRGGYTGELFF	TGTGCCAGCGGCAGGGGTGGTTACACCGGGGAGCTGTTTTTT
14	TRBJ2-7	TRBV18	-	-	CASSPSRSGTEQYF	TGTGCCAGCTCACCTTCCAGGTCTGGAACCGAGCAGTACTTC
16	TRBJ1-5	TRBV19	TRBD1	-	CASSVPMTGGHQPQHF	TGTGCCAGTAGTGTTCCTATGACAGGGGGCCATCAGCCCCAGCATTTT
15	TRBJ2-1	TRBV7-8	TRBD2	-	CASSLVGGLAYEQFF	TGTGCCAGCAGCTTAGTCGGGGGACTAGCCTATGAGCAGTTCTTC
12	TRBJ2-1	TRBV10-3	-	few	CATRTERTEQFF	TGTGCCACCCGGACAGAGCGGACTGAGCAGTTCTTC
15	TRBJ1-1	TRBV7-9	TRBD1	-	CASSLDPGQGPEAFF	TGTGCCAGCAGCTTAGACCCGGGACAGGGGCCTGAAGCTTTCTTT
13	TRBJ1-2	TRBV19	-	-	CASSIDDRHGYTF	TGTGCCAGTAGTATCGACGACAGGCATGGCTACACCTTC
15	TRBJ2-2	TRBV28	TRBD2	-	CASSRAGGGTGELFF	TGTGCCAGCAGTAGAGCGGGAGGGGGTACCGGGGAGCTGTTTTTT
16	TRBJ1-2	TRBV9	-	few	CASSVGQVATNYGYTF	TGTGCCAGCAGCGTAGGACAGGTGGCGACTAACTATGGCTACACCTTC
14	TRBJ2-1	TRBV10-3	TRBD2	-	CAIKPEREINEQFF	TGTGCCATCAAGCCCGAGCGGGAAATAAATGAGCAGTTCTTC
13	TRBJ1-1	TRBV11-2	TRBD1	-	CASSGDRAREAFF	TGTGCCAGCAGCGGGGACAGGGCGCGGGAAGCTTTCTTT
13	TRBJ1-5	TRBV19	-	-	CASSIDLILPQHF	TGTGCCAGTAGTATAGATCTTATTCTGCCCCAGCATTTT
15	TRBJ1-2	TRBV5-1	TRBD1	-	CASSLSPGQGRGYTF	TGCGCCAGCAGCTTAAGCCCGGGACAGGGTAGAGGCTACACCTTC